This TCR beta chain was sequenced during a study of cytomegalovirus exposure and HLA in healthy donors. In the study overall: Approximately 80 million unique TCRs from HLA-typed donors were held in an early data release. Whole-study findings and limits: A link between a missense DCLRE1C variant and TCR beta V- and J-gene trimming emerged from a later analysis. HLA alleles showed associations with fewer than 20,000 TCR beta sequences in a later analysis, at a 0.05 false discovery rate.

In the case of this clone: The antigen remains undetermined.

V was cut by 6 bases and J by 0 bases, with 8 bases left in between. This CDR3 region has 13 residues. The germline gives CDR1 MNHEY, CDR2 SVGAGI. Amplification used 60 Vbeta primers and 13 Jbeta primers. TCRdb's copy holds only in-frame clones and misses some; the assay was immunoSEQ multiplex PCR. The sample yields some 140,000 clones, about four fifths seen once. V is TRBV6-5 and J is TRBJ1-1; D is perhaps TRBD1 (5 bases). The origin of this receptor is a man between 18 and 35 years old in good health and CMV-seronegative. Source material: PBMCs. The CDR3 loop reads CASRWDLNTEAFF. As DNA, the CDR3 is TGTGCCAGCAGGTGGGACTTGAACACTGAAGCTTTCTTT.